This T cell receptor (beta chain) appears in the sequencing data of a study of blood T cell repertoires in COVID-19. Here immunoSEQ multiplex PCR was the method, and the copy in TCRdb shows in-frame clones only, minus some. The sample includes around 400,000 clones, 80% to 90% of them seen just once. V was clipped by 8 bases and J by 0 bases, with 16 bases between them. The germline V gene encodes CDR1 LNHDA and CDR2 SQIVND (reference sequence). This CDR3 contains 15 residues. The chain couples TRBV19 to TRBJ1-1; D is undetermined. Specimen: peripheral blood. This TCR was recovered from a man aged 40-55 years with acute or convalescent COVID-19. The CDR3 nucleotides read TGTGCCAGTCTTCCGCGAATTTATATGAACACTGAAGCTTTCTTT. Residues: CASLPRIYMNTEAFF.